The sequence of this T cell receptor (beta chain) was determined in a study of cytomegalovirus exposure and HLA in healthy donors (dated by TCRdb to about 2017). Concerning the study at large: The roughly 670 repertoires of the first cohort and the roughly 110 validation repertoires were produced on the same platform, according to a later analysis. The study aimed to test whether cataloging public T cell receptors could reveal signatures of past pathogen exposure. A separate validation cohort of some 130 different subjects was used in addition to the approximately 670-subject first cohort. To predict cytomegalovirus infection status, the study combined high-throughput TCR immunosequencing, statistical association of individual TCRs with disease status, and machine learning. The paper as a whole reports these results and caveats: It was suggested by the authors that the approach could potentially be generalized to other disease states and immunological phenotypes. The study listed 150 to 200 TCR beta chains as associated with cytomegalovirus. In both the original and validation cohorts, the classifier was reported to diagnose cytomegalovirus status with high specificity and sensitivity. Across donors, most TCR sequences were observed very rarely, whereas some public TCRs were present in many individuals. A later analysis found that TCRs clustered in the first cohort also tended to co-occur in the 120 validation repertoires, with 94% of cluster scores above 0. A few of the identified cytomegalovirus-associated TCR beta chains were confirmed in vitro to be specific for cytomegalovirus antigens. The validation cohort had no HLA typing available for a later analysis, so co-occurrence within that cohort was assessed over all 110 or so repertoires.

Concerning this clone itself: Its target antigen remains unknown. Per-base qualities were not stored, and no clone one base away is much larger.

The donors belonged to the validation cohort of about 130 subjects, which was separate from the roughly 700-subject first cohort. Preparation of the library involved the immunoSEQ multiplex PCR assay. Turning to the authors' computational methods: To diagnose cytomegalovirus status from the catalog of TCR beta chain sequences, a statistical classification framework was built. The source is immuneACCESS, and TCRdb retained only in-frame sequences with V and J called. Part of the clones is not carried over; for the studies checked, unresolved V genes explain less than half of this, and the remainder is unexplained. The DNA was the basis for D and trimming; V, J and clone size are from that table. Recorded for this sample are some 49,000 clones; 92% of them occurred a single time. The ten largest clones represent about 1.5% of the sample. Sequencing was carried out using PBMCs. This TCR was recovered from a man between 18 and 35 years old in good health and CMV-seronegative.

The DNA reads TGTGCCAGCAGTCCCCTTTACCCTCAAGGACACGACCAAGAGACCCAGTACTTC. This encodes CASSPLYPQGHDQETQYF. This receptor chain uses TRBV27 and TRBJ2-5; the D gene is possibly TRBD1, with 5 bases matching. The CDR3 runs 18 amino acids, cysteine and phenylalanine included. Here the CDR3 DNA is all that survives: 54 bases in frame from base 1. The germline V gene (reference sequence) sets CDR1 to MNHEY and CDR2 to SMNVEV. Between the V and J ends, shortened by 5 bases and 0 bases respectively, the junction contains 22 bases.